The T cell receptor beta chain under discussion was sequenced for a study of shared clonotypes between healthy human individuals. Study-wide results and caveats: Several donors held 5% to 5.5% of naive CD4 clonotypes in common. Incompleteness in sorted-subset sequencing, despite large depth, was shown by rarefaction.

The CDR3 has 13 amino acids. V dropped 4 bases and J dropped 6; count of bases not matched to a gene: 2. In germline, CDR1 is LNHDA, CDR2 SQIVND (reference sequence). This clone occurred a few times. Its cognate antigen is unknown. Assay used: immunoSEQ multiplex PCR; TCRdb lists only in-frame clones, some missing. The repertoire holds around 980,000 clones, with 75% to 80% as singletons. The chain combines TRBV19 with TRBJ2-1, with 8 bases matching TRBD2. This receptor was identified in a man between 18 and 35 years old in good health. Some clones in this sample may be carry-over from other donors' samples. The sequenced sample was memory CD4+ T cells from PBMCs. Subset described: CD45RA-negative fraction. The CDR3: CASSSLAGNEQFF. CDR3 bases: TGTGCCAGTAGTAGCCTAGCGGGCAATGAGCAGTTCTTC. Based on the CDR3 plus reference TRBV19 and TRBJ2-1, the full variable domain is DGGITQSPKYLFRKEGQNVTLSCEQNLNHDAMYWYRQDPGQGLRLIYYSQIVNDFQKGDIAEGYSVSREKKESFPLTVTSAQKNPTAFYLCASSSLAGNEQFFGPGTRLTVL.